Below are 8 T cell receptor beta chains sequenced from a single sample in a study of cytomegalovirus exposure and HLA in healthy donors. Measured with immunoSEQ multiplex PCR; TCRdb has only the in-frame clones, and not every one. The sample includes around 250,000 clones, roughly 89% of them seen just once. The sample consisted of PBMCs. These receptors originate from a woman between 18 and 29 years old in good health and CMV-seronegative.

The gene calls are TRBV7-8 and TRBJ1-1; D not certain. Germline lookup yields CDR1 SGHVS and CDR2 FQNEAQ. The ends were cut back, 7 bases at V and 8 bases at J, with 14 bases in the middle. The CDR3 contains 12 residues. CDR3 bases: TGTGCCAGCAACTCCCTTACCCGGGAAGCTTTCTTT. Translation: CASNSLTREAFF.

The CDR3 spells CASSPGTEGTEAFF. The CDR3 nucleotides read TGCGCCAGCAGCCCCGGGACAGAGGGGACTGAAGCTTTCTTT. The chain has TRBV5-1 and TRBJ1-1, with 7 positions matching TRBD1. Germline trimming cut 4 bases from V and 5 bases from J; bases unmatched to any gene: 8. Germline values: CDR1 SGHRS, CDR2 YFSETQ. The CDR3 totals 14 residues. Full variable domain (remainder filled in from reference TRBV5-1 and TRBJ1-1): KAGVTQTPRYLIKTRGQQVTLSCSPISGHRSVSWYQQTPGQGLQFLFEYFSETQRNKGNFPGRFSGRQFSNSRSEMNVSTLELGDSALYLCASSPGTEGTEAFFGQGTRLTVV.

The CDR3 DNA follows: TGTGCCAGCAGAAGTGGGACTAGCGGGTACCAAGAGACCCAGTACTTC. Its protein is CASRSGTSGYQETQYF. The chain employs TRBV2 and TRBJ2-5; 12 bases fit TRBD2. The CDR3 totals 16 residues. The germline CDR1 and CDR2 sequences are SNHLY and FYNNEI. V lost 6 bases and J lost 0; bases outside the gene matches: 5.

The CDR3 sequence is CASSQSLTATDTQYF. Written as DNA, the CDR3 is TGCGCCAGCAGCCAATCCCTGACAGCCACAGATACGCAGTATTTT. The chain couples TRBV4-3 to TRBJ2-3, with a possible D match to TRBD1 (5 bases). The germline V and J ends were trimmed by 2 bases and 2 bases, with 11 bases remaining between them. Germline V CDR1 and CDR2: LGHNA, YSLEER. The length of the CDR3 is 15 residues.

This CDR3 reads CASSLDRGPEAFF. The CDR3 nucleotides read TGTGCCAGCAGCCTGGACAGGGGACCTGAAGCTTTCTTT. This sequence joins TRBV28 and TRBJ1-1; 9 bases are shared with TRBD1. The CDR3 is 13 residues long. CDR1 MDHEN and CDR2 SYDVKM come from the germline V gene. The trim removed 6 bases at V and 6 bases at J, leaving 5 bases unmatched.

This chain links TRBV14 with TRBJ2-7, with TRBD1 as a possible D gene (6 bases). The CDR3 consists of 12 residues. V lost 5 bases and J 9 bases, leaving 14 bases between the germline ends. CDR1 and CDR2 from the germline V gene are SGHDN and FVKESK. This chain's CDR3 is CASSVQGLGQYF. CDR3 nucleotides: TGTGCCAGCAGCGTACAGGGTTTGGGGCAGTACTTC.

This chain connects TRBV5-5 to TRBJ1-4, with D perhaps TRBD1 (5 bases). This CDR3 spans 14 amino acids. Germline CDR1 reads SGHKS; CDR2 reads YYEKEE (reference sequence). Trimming left V 4 bases short and J 0 bases short, with 7 bases between. The CDR3 region is CASSPTATNEKLFF. DNA of the CDR3: TGTGCCAGCAGCCCGACAGCAACTAATGAAAAACTGTTTTTT.

The chain uses TRBV7-9 and TRBJ2-5; 7 positions agree with TRBD2. The CDR3 totals 12 residues. The junction had 9 bases not matched to a gene; V was cut back by 5 bases and J by 12 bases. Germline CDR1 reads SEHNR; CDR2 reads FQNEAQ (reference sequence). CDR3 DNA: TGTGCCAGCAGCCCCCCGGGGAGGGAAGAGTACTTC. Protein product: CASSPPGREEYF.